This TCR beta chain was captured by sequencing in a study of shared T cell receptors in the human thymus. CDR3 length: 14 amino acids. CDR1 and CDR2 (germline): SGHDT, YYEEEE. The table lists this clone with a few counts. One end of the junction is discordant with germline, which a read error may explain. Assay used: immunoSEQ multiplex PCR; TCRdb lists only in-frame clones, some missing. The repertoire includes 640,000 or so clones, around 87% of them detected once, and roughly 0.0094% sits in the top ten. These same records also appear under a second study, on human thymus T cells. That report adds: The thymus tissue came from resections taken during corrective heart surgery. Related work found strong thymic repertoire overlap between unrelated individuals.

The receptor comes from a boy younger than two with a congenital heart defect. The chain employs TRBV5-6 and TRBJ1-2; 9 bases are shared with TRBD1. Specimen: thymocytes. The DNA of the CDR3 is TGTGCCAGCAGCTCAGCCGGGACAGGGATTGGCCACACCTTC. Its protein is CASSSAGTGIGHTF.